The 24 T cell receptor beta chains given below trace back to one sample, sequenced in a study of regulatory and conventional T cells in breast cancer. TCRdb re-derived calls from the PCR reads in MiXCR, one entry per CDR3 protein. Of around 180 distinct CDR3 sequences listed, roughly 20% are singletons. Sequences were obtained from regulatory T cells from blood. The receptor set was obtained from a female donor with breast cancer.

For this clonotype: An end of the junction differs from the germline gene, which may be a read error. V is TRBV2 and J is TRBJ2-1; D is uncertain. CDR3 length: 15 residues. From germline, CDR1 is SNHLY and CDR2 FYNNEI. CDR3 sequence: CASSERQALYNEQLF. In DNA, the CDR3 is TGTGCCAGCAGTGAAAGGCAGGCCTTATACAATGAGCAGCTCTTC.

By share of the sample, this clonotype is large. The J gene is TRBJ1-1, the V gene TRBV25-1; D is uncertain. The CDR3 loop spans 14 amino acids. The V gene lost 10 bases and the J gene lost 0 bases, with 15 bases spanning the gap. Germline V gene data show CDR1 as MGHDK and CDR2 as SYGVNS. The DNA of the CDR3 is TGTGCCACCTCGACGTTGACACTGAACACTGAAGCTTTCTTT. It yields the protein CATSTLTLNTEAFF.

This clonotype was counted only a few times. This sequence joins TRBV7-2 and TRBJ2-1; the match to TRBD1 covers 10 bases. In germline, CDR1 is SGHTA, CDR2 FQGNSA. This CDR3 contains 17 residues. Trimming cost V 0 bases and J 7 bases; bases outside gene matches: 9. The CDR3 protein is CASSLALPGQGWNEQFF. CDR3 nucleotides: TGTGCCAGCAGCTTAGCTCTCCCGGGACAGGGGTGGAATGAGCAGTTCTTC.

This clonotype is judged hyperexpanded. The chain uses TRBV5-4 and TRBJ2-5; D may correspond to TRBD1 or TRBD2 (5 bases each). The CDR3 totals 14 residues. The germline gives CDR1 SGHNT, CDR2 YYREEE (reference sequence). V lost 4 bases, J lost 5 bases, and 15 bases lay in between. CDR3 region: CASSLIVGEETQYF. In nucleotides, the CDR3 is TGTGCCAGCAGCCTCATCGTGGGGGAGGAGACCCAGTACTTC.

Concerning this clonotype: This may come from a read error, since a much larger clone is one base off. The V and J genes are TRBV30 and TRBJ1-5; D is undetermined. CDR3 length: 14 amino acids. Germline V gives CDR1 GTSNPN, CDR2 SVGIG (reference sequence). Here the CDR3 DNA reads TGTGCCTGGAGTGTAAAGGGCTCGAATCAGCCCCGGCATTTT. Amino acids: CAWSVKGSNQPRHF.

The chain joins TRBV6-2 or TRBV6-3 to TRBJ2-1; 8 bases are a match to TRBD1. This CDR3 has 16 amino acids. Germline V gene sequence: CDR1 MNHEY, CDR2 SVGEGT. V was pared by 1 base and J by 4 bases, with 6 bases of the junction left unmatched. The CDR3 loop is CASSYFTGGSYNEQFF. The DNA of the CDR3 is TGTGCCAGCAGTTACTTTACAGGGGGGTCATACAATGAGCAGTTCTTC.

This rearrangement joins TRBV20-1 to TRBJ2-7, with 7 positions matching TRBD2. J gave up 2 bases and V 0 bases, and 4 bases lay outside the gene matches. This CDR3 has 14 amino acids. CDR1 and CDR2 (germline): DFQATT, SNEGSKA (reference sequence). This CDR3 reads CSARDSSGTYEQYF. The CDR3 nucleotides are TGCAGTGCTAGAGATTCTAGCGGCACCTACGAGCAGTACTTC.

In this sample, this clonotype is large. This chain connects TRBV2 to TRBJ2-3; 12 positions match TRBD2. Trimming removed 7 bases from V and 5 bases from J; junction bases left unmatched: 7. Per germline, CDR1 SNHLY and CDR2 FYNNEI. This CDR3 has 15 amino acids. The CDR3 loop reads CASTKELAGGDTQYF. DNA for the CDR3: TGTGCCAGCACTAAGGAACTAGCGGGGGGAGATACGCAGTATTTT.

In the case of this clonotype: Just one base apart from a much larger clone, this may be a read error. The chain couples TRBV7-2 to TRBJ2-7; D may be TRBD2 (6 bases). Germline V lookup: CDR1 SGHTA, CDR2 FQGNSA. CDR3 length: 14 residues. CDR3 DNA sequence: TGTGCCGGCAGCTTGGAGGGGATCTCCTACGAGCAGTACTTC. Its translation: CAGSLEGISYEQYF. The variable domain in full, with the rest retrieved from reference TRBV7-2 and TRBJ2-7, is GAGVSQSPSNKVTEKGKDVELRCDPISGHTALYWYRQSLGQGLEFLIYFQGNSAPDKSGLPSDRFSAERTGGSVSTLTIQRTQQEDSAVYLCAGSLEGISYEQYFGPGTRLTVT.

By sample share, this clonotype is large. J is TRBJ2-7 and V is TRBV5-8; possibly TRBD1 for D (6 bases). Between the trimmed V and J ends, which lost 3 bases and 1 base, there was a span of 14 bases. The length of the CDR3 is 15 residues. Germline lookup yields CDR1 SGHTS and CDR2 YDEGEE. This CDR3 is CASSSMGQSSYEQYF. The CDR3 region has the DNA TGTGCCAGCAGCTCGATGGGACAATCTTCCTACGAGCAGTACTTC.

This clonotype was observed a few times. This chain uses TRBV4-1 with TRBJ2-7; tentative D call: TRBD2 (5 bases). This CDR3 is 16 amino acids long. V was clipped by 2 bases and J by 0 bases, with 14 bases between them. Germline CDR1 is MGHRA and CDR2 is YSYEKL. DNA for the CDR3: TGCGCCAGCAGCCAATATGCCCGGGAAGGCTCCTACGAGCAGTACTTC. Translation: CASSQYAREGSYEQYF.

In its sample, this clonotype is large. The chain recombines TRBV6-6 with TRBJ1-2; 8 positions match TRBD1. Germline V CDR1 and CDR2: MNHNY, SVGAGI (reference sequence). V gave up 4 bases and J gave up 3 bases; unmatched junction bases: 1. CDR3 length equals 13 residues. The CDR3 reads CASSLQGDYGYTF. DNA of the CDR3: TGTGCCAGCAGTTTACAGGGGGACTATGGCTACACCTTC.

This clonotype is large in the sample. V usage is TRBV20-1 and J usage is TRBJ1-5; TRBD1 aligns across 9 bases. The CDR3 runs 15 residues. Germline lookup yields CDR1 DFQATT and CDR2 SNEGSKA (reference sequence). V was pared by 1 base and J by 1 base, with 2 bases of the junction left unmatched. The CDR3 loop is CSARGGTGSNQPQHF. CDR3 DNA sequence: TGCAGTGCTAGAGGCGGGACAGGGAGCAATCAGCCCCAGCATTTT.

The chain couples TRBV7-9 to TRBJ2-3; 9 positions match TRBD2. V was clipped by 3 bases and J by 0 bases; unmatched bases: 1. Germline V lookup: CDR1 SEHNR, CDR2 FQNEAQ (reference sequence). This CDR3 region has 15 residues. The CDR3 protein is CASSLTSGSTDTQYF. CDR3 sequence (DNA): TGTGCCAGCAGCTTGACTAGCGGTAGCACAGATACGCAGTATTTT.

This clonotype has only a few counts. A single base separates this from a much larger clone, so it may be a read error. V and J are TRBV7-3 and TRBJ2-2, with 8 positions matching TRBD2. Trimming cost V 5 bases and J 6 bases; bases outside gene matches: 8. The germline V gene has CDR1 SGHTA and CDR2 FQGTGA. The CDR3 consists of 15 residues. The CDR3 sequence: CASSPLSTSAGELFF. CDR3 nucleotide sequence: TGTGCCAGCAGCCCGCTTTCGACTAGCGCCGGGGAGCTGTTTTTT.

This clonotype is categorized as large (0.1 to 1%). The V call is TRBV7-2, the J call TRBJ2-1; 11 nucleotides match TRBD2. The CDR3 has 15 amino acids. V gave up 5 bases and J gave up 5 bases; unmatched junction bases: 5. Per germline, CDR1 SGHTA and CDR2 FQGNSA. DNA for the CDR3: TGTGCCAGCAGCACTACTAGCGGGGGCAACAATGAGCAGTTCTTC. Encoded protein: CASSTTSGGNNEQFF.

Comment on this clonotype: This may come from a read error, since a much larger clone is one base off. Without the conserved terminal phenylalanine or tryptophan, this CDR3 likely stems from a read error. The chain recombines TRBV20-1 with TRBJ2-3; no reliable D call. CDR1 and CDR2 (germline): DFQATT, SNEGSKA (reference sequence). Trimming cost V 5 bases and J 4 bases, with 19 bases left between them. CDR3 size: 15 residues. DNA for the CDR3: TGCAGTGCTGTTAGCCTTACTACGATGGCAGATACGCAGTATCTT. It specifies CSAVSLTTMADTQYL.

The V call is TRBV20-1, the J call TRBJ2-7; the match to TRBD2 covers 7 bases. CDR1 and CDR2 from the germline V gene are DFQATT and SNEGSKA (reference sequence). The CDR3 covers 14 residues. V was clipped by 0 bases and J by 2 bases; unmatched bases: 4. The CDR3 nucleotides read TGCAGTGCTAGAGATCCTAGCGGCACCTACGAGCAGTACTTC. Its protein is CSARDPSGTYEQYF.

As concerns this clonotype: One junction end does not reproduce the germline sequence, and a read error may be involved. The gene calls are TRBV20-1 and TRBJ1-5, with D perhaps matching TRBD1 (6 bases). CDR1 and CDR2 from the germline V gene are DFQATT and SNEGSKA (reference sequence). The CDR3 spans 15 residues. CDR3 amino acids: CSAYRAGANNQPQHF. The DNA of the CDR3 is TGCAGTGCCTACCGGGCAGGGGCCAACAATCAGCCCCAACATTTT.

This sequence joins TRBV10-3 and TRBJ2-7; TRBD1 matches 10 bases. With V trimmed by 8 bases and J by 6 bases, 10 bases remained unmatched. Germline CDR1 is ENHRY and CDR2 is SYGVKD. The CDR3 has 14 amino acids. The CDR3 coding sequence is TGTGCCATCGCTACCCCCGGGACAGGGGCCGAGCAGTACTTC. Translating it yields CAIATPGTGAEQYF.

This clonotype is categorized as large. V gene TRBV20-1 combines with J gene TRBJ2-3; D ambiguous. The CDR3 has 15 amino acids. Germline CDR1 DFQATT, CDR2 SNEGSKA (reference sequence). Trimming left V 5 bases short and J 4 bases short, with 19 bases between. The CDR3 nucleotides read TGCAGTGCTGTTAGCCTTACTACGATGGCAGATACGCAGTATTTT. This codes for CSAVSLTTMADTQYF.

Within the sample, this clonotype is large. The rearrangement links TRBV4-3 to TRBJ2-3; TRBD2 matches at 10 bases. This CDR3 spans 18 amino acids. Germline V gene data show CDR1 as LGHNA and CDR2 as YSLEER. With V trimmed by 1 base and J by 1 base, 8 bases remained unmatched. CDR3 nucleotide sequence: TGCGCCAGCAGCCAAGTAGCGCTAGCGGGGGTCCGCACAGATACGCAGTATTTT. Protein: CASSQVALAGVRTDTQYF.

To note about this clonotype: This could be a read error, since a much larger clone is one nucleotide away. The chain carries TRBV15 and TRBJ2-3; TRBD1 might be the D (5 bases). CDR1 and CDR2 (germline): LNHNV, YYDKDF (reference sequence). This CDR3 comprises 18 residues. The CDR3 is CATSRDLVQGGDTDAQYF. In DNA form, the CDR3 reads TGTGCCACCAGCAGAGATCTGGTCCAGGGCGGTGACACAGATGCGCAGTATTTT.

This clonotype ranks as hyperexpanded (1% or more). The rearrangement links TRBV20-1 to TRBJ2-3; 10 nucleotides align to TRBD2. The CDR3 is 15 residues long. V lost 5 bases and J lost 2; bases outside the gene matches: 7. CDR1 is DFQATT, CDR2 SNEGSKA, per germline (reference sequence). This CDR3 reads CSAPRTSGTTDTQYF. The CDR3 region has the DNA TGCAGTGCTCCCCGGACTAGCGGAACCACAGATACGCAGTATTTT.